This T cell receptor beta chain comes out of a study of cytomegalovirus exposure and HLA in healthy donors. This CDR3 comprises 13 residues. Germline assignment: CDR1 MNHEY and CDR2 SMNVEV (reference sequence). Trimming shortened V by 7 bases and J by 2 bases, and 12 bases separated the two germline ends. The study ran its PCR with 60 Vbeta and 13 Jbeta primers. The data were produced by immunoSEQ multiplex PCR, yet TCRdb's version contains in-frame clones alone and is incomplete. The sample includes about 190,000 clones, roughly four fifths seen only once; the top ten take approximately 2%. The sample was PBMCs. The receptor was isolated from a young man in good health and CMV-seronegative. The chain recombines TRBV27 with TRBJ2-7; the D is unclear. Here the CDR3 DNA reads TGTGCCAGCAAGCCTTTCAGGACCTACGAGCAGTACTTC. Its protein is CASKPFRTYEQYF.